Here is one TCR beta chain with its context. No antigen is known for it. The data derive from a study of cytomegalovirus exposure and HLA in healthy donors. The wider study: As an earlier analysis found, around 170 million T cells yielded 117 million unique TCR beta sequences. Study results and limitations: Cytomegalovirus-associated TCR beta chains were listed, numbering roughly 150. As a later analysis showed, a missense DCLRE1C variant was linked to trimming of TCR beta V- and J-genes. Rates of TCR association differed by HLA locus in a later analysis, with DRB1 highest and HLA-C lowest.

PCR used 60 Vbeta primers and 13 Jbeta primers. Using immunoSEQ multiplex PCR, the repertoire was profiled, and TCRdb retains in-frame clones only, with some absent. This sample has about 140,000 clones, with more than 60% found just once. The CDR3 sequence is 15 residues long. V was clipped by 5 bases and J by 7 bases, with 20 bases between them. Germline V lookup: CDR1 MNHNS, CDR2 SASEGT. Input material: PBMCs. The origin of this receptor is a woman aged 55-75 years in good health and CMV-seronegative. J is TRBJ2-5 and V is TRBV6-1; no definite D call. The CDR3 loop is CASSSFLRYPGTQYF. The CDR3 bases are TGTGCCAGCAGTTCTTTTTTGCGCTACCCTGGGACCCAGTACTTC.